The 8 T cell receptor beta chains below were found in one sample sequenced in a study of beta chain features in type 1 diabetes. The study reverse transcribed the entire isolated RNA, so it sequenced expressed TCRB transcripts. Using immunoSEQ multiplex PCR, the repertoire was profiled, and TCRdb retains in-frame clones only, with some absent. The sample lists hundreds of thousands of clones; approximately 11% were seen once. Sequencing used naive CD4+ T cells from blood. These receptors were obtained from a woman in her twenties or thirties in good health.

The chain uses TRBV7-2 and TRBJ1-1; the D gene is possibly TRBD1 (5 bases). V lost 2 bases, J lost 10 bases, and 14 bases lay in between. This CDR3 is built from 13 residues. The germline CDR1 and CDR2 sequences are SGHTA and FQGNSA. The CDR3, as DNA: TGTGCCAGCAGCTTAAAAGGGGCAGTAGGAGCTTTCTTT. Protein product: CASSLKGAVGAFF.

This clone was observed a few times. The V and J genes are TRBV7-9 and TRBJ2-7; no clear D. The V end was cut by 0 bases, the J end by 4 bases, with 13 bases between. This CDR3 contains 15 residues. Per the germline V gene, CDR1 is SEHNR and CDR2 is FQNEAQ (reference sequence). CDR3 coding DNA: TGTGCCAGCAGCTTAGCACCGGGTTCCTCGTACGAGCAGTACTTC. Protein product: CASSLAPGSSYEQYF.

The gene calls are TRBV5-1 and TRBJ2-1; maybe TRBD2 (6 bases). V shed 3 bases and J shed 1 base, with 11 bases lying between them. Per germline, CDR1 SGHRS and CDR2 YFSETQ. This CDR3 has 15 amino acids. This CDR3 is CASSSPGLSYNEQFF. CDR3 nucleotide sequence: TGCGCCAGCAGCTCACCGGGACTGTCCTACAATGAGCAGTTCTTC. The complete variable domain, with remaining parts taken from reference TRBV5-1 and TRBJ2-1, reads KAGVTQTPRYLIKTRGQQVTLSCSPISGHRSVSWYQQTPGQGLQFLFEYFSETQRNKGNFPGRFSGRQFSNSRSEMNVSTLELGDSALYLCASSSPGLSYNEQFFGPGTRLTVL.

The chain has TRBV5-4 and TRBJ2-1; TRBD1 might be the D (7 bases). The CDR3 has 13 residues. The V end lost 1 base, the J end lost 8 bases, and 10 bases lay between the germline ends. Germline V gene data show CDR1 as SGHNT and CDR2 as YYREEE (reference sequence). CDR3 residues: CASSLQGGDEQFF. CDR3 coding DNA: TGTGCCAGCAGCTTGCAGGGGGGCGATGAGCAGTTCTTC. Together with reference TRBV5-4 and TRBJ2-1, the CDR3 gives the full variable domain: ETGVTQSPTHLIKTRGQQVTLRCSSQSGHNTVSWYQQALGQGPQFIFQYYREEENGRGNFPPRFSGLQFPNYSSELNVNALELDDSALYLCASSLQGGDEQFFGPGTRLTVL.

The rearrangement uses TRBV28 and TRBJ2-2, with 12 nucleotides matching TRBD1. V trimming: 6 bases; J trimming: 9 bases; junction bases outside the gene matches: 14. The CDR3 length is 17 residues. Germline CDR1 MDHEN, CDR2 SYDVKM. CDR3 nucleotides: TGTGCCAGCAGAAAAGTGTGGGGGACAGGGGGCGACTGGGAGCTGTTTTTT. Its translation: CASRKVWGTGGDWELFF.

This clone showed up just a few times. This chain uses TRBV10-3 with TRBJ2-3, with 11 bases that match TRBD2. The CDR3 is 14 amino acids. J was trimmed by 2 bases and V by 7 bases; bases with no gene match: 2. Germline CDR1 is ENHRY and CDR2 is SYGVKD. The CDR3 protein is CAITTSGNTDTQYF. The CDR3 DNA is TGTGCCATCACGACTAGCGGGAACACAGATACGCAGTATTTT.

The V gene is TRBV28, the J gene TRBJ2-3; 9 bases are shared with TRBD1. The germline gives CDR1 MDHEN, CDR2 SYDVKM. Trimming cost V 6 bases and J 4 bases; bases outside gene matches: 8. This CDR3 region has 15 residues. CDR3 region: CASRAPTGGADTQYF. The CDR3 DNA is TGTGCCAGCAGAGCACCGACAGGGGGGGCAGATACGCAGTATTTT.

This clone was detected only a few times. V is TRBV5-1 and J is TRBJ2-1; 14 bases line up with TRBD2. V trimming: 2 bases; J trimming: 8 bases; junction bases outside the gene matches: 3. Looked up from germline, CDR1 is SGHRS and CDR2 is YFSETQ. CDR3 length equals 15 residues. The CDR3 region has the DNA TGCGCCAGCAGCTTAGGGACTAGCGGGAGATATGAGCAGTTCTTC. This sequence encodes CASSLGTSGRYEQFF.